This TCR beta chain appears in the sequencing data of a study of blood T cell repertoires in COVID-19. There are 12 residues in the CDR3. V shed 2 bases and J shed 8 bases, with 7 bases lying between them. CDR1 MNHEY and CDR2 SVGEGT come from the germline V gene. Libraries were prepared by immunoSEQ multiplex PCR; TCRdb keeps only in-frame clonotypes and omits some of them. Of about 190,000 clones in the sample, over 75% were seen once. The source material was peripheral blood. The V gene is TRBV6-2 or TRBV6-3, the J gene TRBJ2-1; D gene uncertain. The receptor was isolated from a woman in her thirties or forties who had recovered from COVID-19. This CDR3 reads CASSYPTDEQFF. CDR3 coding DNA: TGTGCCAGCAGTTACCCTACGGATGAGCAGTTCTTC.